This T cell receptor (beta chain) was identified during a study of T-cell memory formation after mild COVID-19. Overall study results and limits: The finding that pre-infection memory included some responding clones suggested that cross-reactive memory joined. Unconfirmed was the SARS-CoV-2 specificity of second-wave clones that peaked on day 37.

Constant-segment primers were used for 5'RACE, and the resulting TCR alpha and TCR beta cDNA libraries carried sample barcodes and UMIs. TCRdb called the 5' RACE reads again in MiXCR, with one record for every CDR3 protein. The sample shows 140,000 to 150,000 distinct CDR3 sequences, roughly 21% of them seen only once. On this clonotype itself: Its antigen remains unidentified.

The CDR3 spans 16 residues. The germline V gene has CDR1 KGHDR and CDR2 SFDVKD. Losses at the gene ends were 4 bases for V and 0 bases for J; bases not matched to a gene: 1. The TCR comes from an adult woman who had mild COVID-19 (a few samples of this study predate the infection). Cell type and time point are not known. This chain links TRBV24-1 with TRBJ2-1; 11 bases are a match to TRBD2. Specimen: PBMCs or a T cell subset sorted from them (not recorded which). In nucleotides, the CDR3 is TGTGCCACCAGTGAAACTAGCGGGAGCTCCTACAATGAGCAGTTCTTC. This codes for CATSETSGSSYNEQFF.